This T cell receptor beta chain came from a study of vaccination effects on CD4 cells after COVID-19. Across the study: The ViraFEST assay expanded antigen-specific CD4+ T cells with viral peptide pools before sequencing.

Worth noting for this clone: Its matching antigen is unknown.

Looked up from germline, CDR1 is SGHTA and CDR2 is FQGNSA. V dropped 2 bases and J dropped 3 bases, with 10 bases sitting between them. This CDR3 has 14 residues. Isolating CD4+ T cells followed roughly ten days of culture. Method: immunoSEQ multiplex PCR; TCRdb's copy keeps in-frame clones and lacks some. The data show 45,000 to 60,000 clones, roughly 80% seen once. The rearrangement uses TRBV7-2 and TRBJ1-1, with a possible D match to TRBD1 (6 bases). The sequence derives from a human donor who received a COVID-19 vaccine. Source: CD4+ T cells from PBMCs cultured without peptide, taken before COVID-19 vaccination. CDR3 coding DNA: TGTGCCAGCAGCTTACACAGGGCGGACACTGAAGCTTTCTTT. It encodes CASSLHRADTEAFF.